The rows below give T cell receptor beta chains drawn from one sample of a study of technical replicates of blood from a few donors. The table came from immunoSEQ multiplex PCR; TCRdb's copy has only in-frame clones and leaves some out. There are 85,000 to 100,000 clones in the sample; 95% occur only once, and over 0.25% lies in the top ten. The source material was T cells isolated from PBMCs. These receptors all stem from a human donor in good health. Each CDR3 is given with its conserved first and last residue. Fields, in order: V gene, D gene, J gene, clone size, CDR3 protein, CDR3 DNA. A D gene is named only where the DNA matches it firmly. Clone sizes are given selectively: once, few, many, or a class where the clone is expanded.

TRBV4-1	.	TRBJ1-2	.	CASSQASGYYYGYTF	TGCGCCAGCAGCCAAGCGTCAGGGTACTACTATGGCTACACCTTC
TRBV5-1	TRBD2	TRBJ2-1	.	CASSTLAGVQSYNEQFF	TGCGCCAGCAGCACCTTAGCGGGAGTCCAGTCCTACAATGAGCAGTTCTTC
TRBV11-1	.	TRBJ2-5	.	CASSLGLVKTQYF	TGTGCCAGCAGCTTAGGACTAGTAAAGACCCAGTACTTC
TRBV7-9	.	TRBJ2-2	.	CASSQVPGELFF	TGTGCCAGCAGCCAGGTCCCCGGGGAGCTGTTTTTT
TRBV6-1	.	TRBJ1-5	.	CASSDRGHQPQHF	TGTGCCAGCAGTGACAGGGGCCATCAGCCCCAGCATTTT
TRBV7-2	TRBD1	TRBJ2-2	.	CASSLGQAGAGELFF	TGTGCCAGCAGCTTGGGACAGGCGGGCGCCGGGGAGCTGTTTTTT
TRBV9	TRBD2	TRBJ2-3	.	CASSVIAGGLDTQYF	TGTGCCAGCAGCGTAATAGCGGGGGGGCTCGATACGCAGTATTTT
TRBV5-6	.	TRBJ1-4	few	CASSSFRTAVTTNEKLFF	TGTGCCAGCAGCTCTTTTAGGACAGCTGTTACAACTAATGAAAAACTGTTTTTT
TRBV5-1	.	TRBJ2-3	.	CASSLQGSSDTQYF	TGCGCCAGCAGCTTACAGGGTTCGTCCGATACGCAGTATTTT
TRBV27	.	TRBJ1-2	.	CASSFRWALSANYGYTF	TGTGCCAGCAGTTTTCGATGGGCCCTCTCTGCTAACTATGGCTACACCTTC
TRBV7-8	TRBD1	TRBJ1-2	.	CASSRDSGGYTF	TGTGCCAGCAGTCGGGACAGCGGCGGCTACACCTTC
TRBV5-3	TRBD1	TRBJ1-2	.	CARSTDRYNYGYTF	TGTGCCAGAAGCACGGACAGGTATAACTATGGCTACACCTTC
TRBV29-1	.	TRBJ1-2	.	CSVAGSNYGYTF	TGCAGCGTGGCGGGCAGTAACTATGGCTACACCTTC
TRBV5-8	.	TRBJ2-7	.	CASSPRTASYEQYF	TGTGCCAGCAGCCCACGGACAGCTTCCTACGAGCAGTACTTC
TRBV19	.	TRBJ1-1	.	CASSISPTEAFF	TGTGCCAGTAGTATATCCCCGACTGAAGCTTTCTTT
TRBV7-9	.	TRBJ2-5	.	CASSPDYQETQYF	TGTGCCAGCAGCCCGGACTACCAAGAGACCCAGTACTTC
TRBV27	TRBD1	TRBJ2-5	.	CASSYTTGGEETQYF	TGTGCCAGCAGTTACACGACAGGGGGAGAAGAGACCCAGTACTTC
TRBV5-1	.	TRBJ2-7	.	CASSAEEGQPPYEQYF	TGCGCCAGCAGCGCGGAGGAGGGACAGCCTCCCTACGAGCAGTACTTC
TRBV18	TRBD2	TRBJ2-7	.	CASSPPSGSLYEQYF	TGTGCCAGCTCACCACCCAGCGGGAGCCTGTACGAGCAGTACTTC
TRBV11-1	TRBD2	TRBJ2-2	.	CASSFRLARRPGELFF	TGTGCCAGCAGCTTTAGACTAGCGCGACGGCCCGGGGAGCTGTTTTTT
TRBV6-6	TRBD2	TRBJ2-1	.	CASSSGSIYNEQFF	TGTGCCAGCAGTAGCGGGAGTATCTACAATGAGCAGTTCTTC
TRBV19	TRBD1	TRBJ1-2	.	CASSIRDREKGYTF	TGTGCCAGTAGTATCAGGGACAGGGAGAAGGGCTACACCTTC
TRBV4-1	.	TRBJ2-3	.	CASRPSLFRDTDTQYF	TGCGCCAGCAGGCCGTCACTGTTTCGGGACACAGATACGCAGTATTTT
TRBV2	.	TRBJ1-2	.	CASSVSGVGYTF	TGTGCCAGCAGTGTTTCGGGGGTTGGCTACACCTTC
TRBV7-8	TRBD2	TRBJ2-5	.	CASSQLAGVGETQYF	TGTGCCAGCAGCCAATTAGCGGGAGTAGGAGAGACCCAGTACTTC
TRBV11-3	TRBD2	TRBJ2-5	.	CASSLGGPSGYQETQYF	TGTGCCAGCAGCTTAGGGGGGCCTAGCGGGTACCAAGAGACCCAGTACTTC
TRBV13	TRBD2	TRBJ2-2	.	CASSGSGGNTGELFF	TGTGCCAGCAGCGGAAGCGGGGGGAACACCGGGGAGCTGTTTTTT
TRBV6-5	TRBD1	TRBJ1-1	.	CASSSPGQDRVEAFF	TGTGCCAGCAGTTCCCCGGGACAGGATCGTGTGGAAGCTTTCTTT
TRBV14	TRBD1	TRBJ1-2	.	CASSREPPDRAGYGYTF	TGTGCCAGCAGCCGAGAACCCCCCGACAGGGCTGGATATGGCTACACCTTC
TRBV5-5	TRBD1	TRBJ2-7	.	CASRMQRQGLGEQYF	TGTGCCAGCAGAATGCAGCGACAGGGGCTCGGCGAGCAGTACTTC
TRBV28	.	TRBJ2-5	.	CASSLRARAGTQYF	TGTGCCAGCAGTTTGCGTGCCCGAGCGGGGACCCAGTACTTC
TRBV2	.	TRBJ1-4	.	CASSEGLEKLFF	TGTGCCAGCAGTGAAGGACTCGAAAAACTGTTTTTT
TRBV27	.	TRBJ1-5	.	CASSRWGGEQPQHF	TGTGCCAGCAGCCGATGGGGGGGCGAACAGCCCCAGCATTTT
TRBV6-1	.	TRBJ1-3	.	CASKRAGNTIYF	TGTGCCAGCAAGAGAGCGGGTAACACCATATATTTT
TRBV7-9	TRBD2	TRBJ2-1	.	CASSLVPLTGAGAREQFF	TGTGCCAGCAGCTTAGTCCCCCTTACGGGAGCGGGAGCTAGGGAGCAGTTCTTC
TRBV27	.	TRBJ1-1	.	CASSLGRDTEAFF	TGTGCCAGCAGCCTTGGGAGAGACACTGAAGCTTTCTTT
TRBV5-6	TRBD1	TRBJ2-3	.	CASSSTGFFSTDTQYF	TGTGCCAGCAGCTCGACAGGGTTCTTCAGCACAGATACGCAGTATTTT
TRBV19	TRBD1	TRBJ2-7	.	CASSADRGGSYEQYF	TGTGCCAGTAGCGCAGACAGGGGGGGTTCCTACGAGCAGTACTTC
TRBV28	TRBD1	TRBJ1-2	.	CASSQTGYGYTF	TGTGCCAGCAGCCAGACAGGGTATGGCTACACCTTC
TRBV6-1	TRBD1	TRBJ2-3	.	CASREDRDTDTQYF	TGTGCCAGCAGGGAGGACAGGGACACAGATACGCAGTATTTT
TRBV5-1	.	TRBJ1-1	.	CASSFGQFDTEAFF	TGCGCCAGCAGCTTTGGACAGTTTGACACTGAAGCTTTCTTT
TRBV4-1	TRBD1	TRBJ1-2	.	CASSQDRLGVYHRDSTNYGYTF	TGCGCCAGCAGCCAAGATCGATTGGGCGTGTATCACCGGGACAGCACTAACTATGGCTACACCTTC
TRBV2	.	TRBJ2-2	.	CASSRAAVTTGELFF	TGTGCCAGCAGCAGGGCGGCGGTTACCACCGGGGAGCTGTTTTTT
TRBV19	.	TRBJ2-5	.	CASSTGQRETQYF	TGTGCCAGTAGTACAGGACAGCGAGAGACCCAGTACTTC
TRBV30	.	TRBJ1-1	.	CAWNRANTEAFF	TGTGCCTGGAACAGGGCAAACACTGAAGCTTTCTTT
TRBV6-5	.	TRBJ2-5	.	CASSYIVAMETQYF	TGTGCCAGCAGTTACATAGTAGCGATGGAGACCCAGTACTTC
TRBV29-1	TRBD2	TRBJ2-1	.	CSVLAGVRHEQFF	TGCAGCGTTCTCGCGGGAGTTAGACATGAGCAGTTCTTC
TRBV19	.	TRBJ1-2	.	CASSILAGNYGYTF	TGTGCCAGTAGCATCTTGGCAGGCAACTATGGCTACACCTTC
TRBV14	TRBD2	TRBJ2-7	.	CASSGVGLGAGRSYEQYF	TGTGCCAGCAGCGGGGTCGGACTAGGAGCGGGGCGCTCCTACGAGCAGTACTTC
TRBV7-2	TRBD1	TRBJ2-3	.	CASSYGTGGLDTQYF	TGTGCCAGCAGCTACGGGACAGGGGGCTTAGATACGCAGTATTTT
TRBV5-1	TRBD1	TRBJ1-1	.	CASSAGQMNTEAFF	TGCGCCAGCAGCGCGGGACAGATGAACACTGAAGCTTTCTTT
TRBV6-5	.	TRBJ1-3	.	CASSYSIMGLGNTIYF	TGTGCCAGCAGTTACTCGATTATGGGGCTTGGAAACACCATATATTTT
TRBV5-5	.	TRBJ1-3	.	CASSTWRARGNTIYF	TGTGCCAGCAGCACGTGGAGGGCGAGGGGAAACACCATATATTTT
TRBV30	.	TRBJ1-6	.	CAWSQSKLSSYNSPLHF	TGTGCCTGGAGTCAATCCAAACTTAGCTCCTATAATTCACCCCTCCACTTT
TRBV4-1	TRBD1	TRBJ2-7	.	CASSHTDREVYEQYF	TGCGCCAGCAGCCACACGGACAGGGAGGTCTACGAGCAGTACTTC